Listed below are T cell receptor beta chains from one sample, sequenced in a study of cytomegalovirus exposure and HLA in healthy donors. Method: immunoSEQ multiplex PCR; TCRdb's copy keeps in-frame clones and lacks some. The repertoire holds 100,000 or so clones, with 70% to 80% as singletons. The source material was PBMCs. Receptors were obtained from a woman aged 40-49 years in good health and CMV-seropositive. Both conserved end residues are part of each CDR3. A D gene is named only where the DNA matches it firmly. For some rows the clone size is stated as once, few or many, or as a class when expanded; others skip it.

v_call	clone_size	d_call	j_call	cdr3_nt	cdr3_aa
TRBV7-9	NA	NA	TRBJ1-6	TGTGCCAGCAGCCCTTCCCCGTTAGCCCATTCACCCCTCCACTTT	CASSPSPLAHSPLHF
TRBV19	NA	NA	TRBJ2-6	TGTGCCAGTAGTCGGTCGACAACGTCCATCTTCTCTGGGGCCAACGTCCTGACTTTC	CASSRSTTSIFSGANVLTF
TRBV10-3	NA	NA	TRBJ1-4	TGTGCCATCAGCGGAACTACAGGGTTTGGCGAAAAACTGTTTTTT	CAISGTTGFGEKLFF
TRBV5-4	few	NA	TRBJ2-7	TGTGCCAGCAGCTTAAGTCTGGGGCTCAGCTCCTACGAGCAGTACTTC	CASSLSLGLSSYEQYF
TRBV5-6	NA	NA	TRBJ2-1	TGTGCCAGCAGCTTGGTACTAAGCTCCTACAATGAGCAGTTCTTC	CASSLVLSSYNEQFF
TRBV5-1	NA	TRBD1	TRBJ1-1	TGCGCCAGCAGCTTCGGGACAGGGGACACTGAAGCTTTCTTT	CASSFGTGDTEAFF
TRBV7-8	NA	TRBD1	TRBJ2-5	TGTGCCAGCAGCCTTGGACAGGGTGTTTTCTTGGAGACCCAGTACTTC	CASSLGQGVFLETQYF
TRBV5-1	once	NA	TRBJ1-1	TGCGCCAGCACCCTAATACGGGGAACTGAAGCTTTCTTT	CASTLIRGTEAFF
TRBV7-9	NA	TRBD1	TRBJ2-5	TGTGCCAGCAGCATCGGACAGGGTCCAGAGACCCAGTACTTC	CASSIGQGPETQYF
TRBV10-3	NA	NA	TRBJ1-4	TGTGCCATCAGTGACACCTATGTAAGCGGAAAACTGTTTTTT	CAISDTYVSGKLFF
TRBV6-6	NA	NA	TRBJ1-1	TGTGCCAGCAGTAGGGTTGAGGGCACTGAAGCTTTCTTT	CASSRVEGTEAFF
TRBV2	NA	TRBD2	TRBJ2-4	TGTGCCAGCAGTCAGGGGACTAGCGGGGGTATTCAGTACTTC	CASSQGTSGGIQYF
TRBV2	few	TRBD1	TRBJ1-5	TGTGCCAGCGGGGCCGGGACAGTACCGGGGCCCCAGCATTTT	CASGAGTVPGPQHF
TRBV7-9	NA	TRBD1	TRBJ2-5	TGTGCCAGCAGCTTAGCGGGACAGTTGAAAGAGACCCAGTACTTC	CASSLAGQLKETQYF
TRBV19	NA	TRBD2	TRBJ2-7	TGTGCCAGTAGTTGGGCTAGCGGGGGCACCTACGAGCAGTACTTC	CASSWASGGTYEQYF
TRBV6-6	NA	NA	TRBJ2-3	TGTGCCAGCAGTTACCTAGATACGCAGTATTTT	CASSYLDTQYF
TRBV5-1	NA	NA	TRBJ2-3	TGCGCCAGCAGCCTAAGACAGGGGAGGGGGACAGATACGCAGTATTTT	CASSLRQGRGTDTQYF
TRBV25-1	NA	TRBD1	TRBJ2-5	TGTGCCAGCAGTGATCTCCCCCCGGGACAGGGGTTCGAGACCCAGTACTTC	CASSDLPPGQGFETQYF
TRBV7-9	once	NA	TRBJ1-2	TGTGCCAGCAGGACGACGGAGAACTATGGCTACACCTTC	CASRTTENYGYTF
TRBV7-9	NA	NA	TRBJ2-5	TGTGCCAGCAGCCGAGACTTAGCCCGCCAAGAGACCCAGTACTTC	CASSRDLARQETQYF
TRBV5-4	NA	TRBD1	TRBJ1-1	TGTGCCAGCAGCTTGGATGGTTTGGGGACAGGGTCGATCACTGAAGCTTTCTTT	CASSLDGLGTGSITEAFF
TRBV6-5	NA	TRBD2	TRBJ2-2	TGTGCCAGCAGTCCGGGGGGGCGCACCGGGGAGCTGTTTTTT	CASSPGGRTGELFF
TRBV10-1	NA	NA	TRBJ1-1	TGCGCCAGCAGTCCTCAGGGTACAGGGACTGAAGCTTTCTTT	CASSPQGTGTEAFF
TRBV29-1	NA	TRBD2	TRBJ2-4	TGCAGCGCCGGGGGGGACAATGGCGCCAAAAACATTCAGTACTTC	CSAGGDNGAKNIQYF
TRBV18	NA	TRBD1	TRBJ1-5	TGTGCCAGCTCACCACAGGGGGCAAGAAGTCAGCCCCAGCATTTT	CASSPQGARSQPQHF
TRBV4-1	NA	NA	TRBJ1-4	TGCGCCAGCAGCTATTCCTATTCAACTAATGAAAAACTGTTTTTT	CASSYSYSTNEKLFF
TRBV7-3	NA	NA	TRBJ2-3	TGTGCCAGCAGCTCCGGAGGCACAGATACGCAGTATTTT	CASSSGGTDTQYF
TRBV27	NA	NA	TRBJ1-5	TGTGCCTCCTCGAGGGACAATCAGCCCCAGCATTTT	CASSRDNQPQHF
TRBV13	NA	NA	TRBJ2-3	TGTGCCAGCAGCTTGAAAGGTCCGACTAGCACAGATACGCAGTATTTT	CASSLKGPTSTDTQYF
TRBV27	NA	TRBD1	TRBJ1-6	TGTGCCAGCAGTTTTCGCCCGACAGGGGGAAATTCACCCCTCCACTTT	CASSFRPTGGNSPLHF
TRBV5-8	NA	NA	TRBJ2-4	TGTGCCAGTCCCTCGGTAGGACACGCCAAAAACATTCAGTACTTC	CASPSVGHAKNIQYF
TRBV18	NA	NA	TRBJ2-4	TGTGCCAGCTCACCACGCGGAGATAACATTCAGTACTTC	CASSPRGDNIQYF
TRBV5-1	NA	TRBD1	TRBJ1-1	TGCGCCAGCAGCCCCCGGACAGGGGGCTTAGGGACTGAAGCTTTCTTT	CASSPRTGGLGTEAFF
TRBV27	NA	NA	TRBJ1-6	TGTGCCAGCAGTTTCCTGCAGGGTCTTAATTCACCCCTCCACTTT	CASSFLQGLNSPLHF
TRBV27	NA	NA	TRBJ1-5	TGTGCCAGCAGGGCACAGTATTATAGCAATCAGCCCCAGCATTTT	CASRAQYYSNQPQHF
TRBV19	once	NA	TRBJ1-2	TGTGCCAGTAGTATAGGGCCAGCTAACTATGGCTACACCTTC	CASSIGPANYGYTF
TRBV2	NA	TRBD2	TRBJ2-1	TGTGCCAGCATCGAAAGGACTAGTGTGTACAATGAGCAGTTCTTC	CASIERTSVYNEQFF
TRBV28	NA	TRBD2	TRBJ2-7	TGTGCCAGCAGTGGTACTAGCGGGGGATCCTACGAGCAGTACTTC	CASSGTSGGSYEQYF
TRBV14	NA	TRBD2	TRBJ2-3	TGTGCCAGCAGGTCCCTCCCCTCTAGCGGGGGGGCCTCGGAATACACAGATACGCAGTATTTT	CASRSLPSSGGASEYTDTQYF
TRBV30	NA	NA	TRBJ1-1	TGTGCCTGGGTGGACAACCTGAACACTGAAGCTTTCTTT	CAWVDNLNTEAFF
TRBV21-1	few	NA	TRBJ1-3	TGTGCCAGCAGCAAAGAGGAGGGGAAGAACTCTGGAAACACCATATATTTT	CASSKEEGKNSGNTIYF
TRBV2	NA	TRBD1	TRBJ2-1	TGTGCCAGCACCCTTGACAGGGAGAATGAGCAGTTCTTC	CASTLDRENEQFF